This T cell receptor (beta chain) was retrieved from a study of blood T cells in healthy people across ages. In this sample, this clonotype turned up a few times. Its antigen is still unknown. Germline V lookup: CDR1 SGHKS, CDR2 YYEKEE (reference sequence). The CDR3 is 16 amino acids. The junction had 7 bases not matched to a gene; V was cut back by 0 bases and J by 2 bases. The second PCR ran roughly 6 to 12 cycles with a sample-barcoded 5' primer and J-beta primers. Every sample gave at least 2.5 million paired-end reads containing CDR3. TCRdb reanalysed the 5' RACE reads using MiXCR and keeps one entry per CDR3 protein. This sample yields some 1.5 million distinct CDR3 sequences, of which 28% are seen a single time; about 8% belongs to the top ten. General study results and limits: Older individuals had lower TCR beta diversity per million T cells (the decline was roughly linear).

This TCR was sampled from a woman aged 30 to 39 in good health. The V gene is TRBV5-5, the J gene TRBJ2-5, with 7 bases aligning to TRBD2. The sample consisted of blood. CDR3: CASSLVWTRGQETQYF. CDR3 coding DNA: TGTGCCAGCAGCTTGGTTTGGACTAGAGGGCAAGAGACCCAGTACTTC.